The 4 T cell receptor beta chains given below trace back to one sample, sequenced in a study of human T cells and chemical hapten exposure (dated by TCRdb to about 2021). The library was made by RACE. Instrument on record: NextSeq 500. The raw public data were reprocessed by TCRdb itself: fastp quality trimming at Q25, MiXCR clonotype calling, in-frame beta chains only. Rows matching on CDR3 protein sequence are summarized as one entry with the most common DNA and genes. Counted in this sample were about 54,000 distinct CDR3 sequences; less than 10% of them appeared once. The ten largest clones capture approximately 1.6% of the sample. The sample's time point label is to be understood as: patch test 2, 6 weeks after DPC sensitization. The treatment or condition label here, explained by the study, means: therapeutic diphenylcyclopropenone sensitization with weekly scalp DPC. Sequences were derived from whole blood, sampled in connection with sensitization to the hapten diphenylcyclopropenone (DPC). These receptors all come from a woman in her forties or fifties with alopecia areata. Some clones in this sample may be carry-over from other donors' samples.

The V gene is TRBV5-5, the J gene TRBJ2-7; tentative D call: TRBD1 (6 bases). Trimming took off 0 bases at V and 2 bases at J, with 15 bases between the two ends. Looked up from germline, CDR1 is SGHKS and CDR2 is YYEKEE (reference sequence). The CDR3 extends over 16 amino acids. In DNA form, the CDR3 reads TGTGCCAGCAGCTTGGCGGACAGCACTCTTACCTACGAGCAGTACTTC. This translates into CASSLADSTLTYEQYF.

The chain combines TRBV3-1 with TRBJ2-3; TRBD2 matches at 12 bases. In germline, CDR1 is LGHDT, CDR2 YNNKEL (reference sequence). V was clipped by 1 base and J by 5 bases; unmatched bases: 7. This CDR3 is 17 amino acids long. Here the CDR3 DNA reads TGTGCCAGCAGCCAAGCCCGACTAGCGGGAGTAAGAGATACGCAGTATTTT. Translating gives CASSQARLAGVRDTQYF.

At least ten counts were recorded for this clonotype. The genes are TRBV5-4 and TRBJ1-4; 7 positions agree with TRBD1. Looked up from germline, CDR1 is SGHNT and CDR2 is YYREEE (reference sequence). Losses at the gene ends were 4 bases for V and 7 bases for J; bases not matched to a gene: 7. The CDR3 is made up of 14 amino acids. CDR3 in amino acids: CASSPTGAAEKLFF. CDR3 coding DNA: TGTGCCAGCAGCCCTACAGGGGCCGCTGAAAAACTGTTTTTT.

This clonotype was counted many times. The chain recombines TRBV28 with TRBJ2-7; the match to TRBD1 covers 8 bases. CDR3 length equals 13 residues. The germline V gene has CDR1 MDHEN and CDR2 SYDVKM. With 7 bases clipped from V and 6 bases from J, the junction kept 8 bases outside the gene matches. CDR3 bases: TGTGCCAGCACTCGGACAGGGCGGGGCGAGCAGTACTTC. It is translated as CASTRTGRGEQYF.